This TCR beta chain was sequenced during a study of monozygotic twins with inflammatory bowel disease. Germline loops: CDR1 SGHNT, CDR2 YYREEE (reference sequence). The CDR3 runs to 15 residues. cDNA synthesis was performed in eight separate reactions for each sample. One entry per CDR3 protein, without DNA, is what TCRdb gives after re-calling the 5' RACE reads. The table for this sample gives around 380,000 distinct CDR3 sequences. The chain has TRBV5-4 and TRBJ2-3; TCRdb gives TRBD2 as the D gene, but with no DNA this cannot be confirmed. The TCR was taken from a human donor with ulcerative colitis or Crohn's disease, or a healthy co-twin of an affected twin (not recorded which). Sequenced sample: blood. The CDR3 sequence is CASSPQAGGTDTQYF. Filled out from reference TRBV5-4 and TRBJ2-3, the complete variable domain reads ETGVTQSPTHLIKTRGQQVTLRCSSQSGHNTVSWYQQALGQGPQFIFQYYREEENGRGNFPPRFSGLQFPNYSSELNVNALELDDSALYLCASSPQAGGTDTQYFGPGTRLTVL.